Sequencing of this T cell receptor (beta chain) was carried out in a study of T cells after yellow fever vaccination. On the study more broadly: Fractions of limited cellularity were prepared by means of SMART-Seq v4 Ultra Low Input.

Study findings and constraints: Across the CD4 and CD8 compartments, a small share of clonotypes was present in both.

In TCRdb, the 5' RACE reads were re-called with MiXCR into one record per CDR3 protein. This sample has some 68,000 distinct CDR3 sequences; over 6% occur once, and the top ten carry about 39%. This clonotype was seen at least ten times. Its antigen is as yet unknown. Germline trimming cut 6 bases from V and 10 bases from J; bases unmatched to any gene: 17. Per the germline V gene, CDR1 is MGHRA and CDR2 is YSYEKL. This CDR3 has 15 amino acids. The origin of this receptor is a man aged 18 to 30 who received the YFV17D yellow fever vaccine. V gene TRBV4-1 combines with J gene TRBJ1-1; TRBD1 aligns across 7 bases. The sample here was CD8+ T cells sorted from PBMCs, taken roughly 46 days after the first yellow fever vaccination. The CDR3, as DNA: TGCGCCAGCAGTCCCACGACAGGGTCCCTTGAGGGAGCTTTCTTT. Translating gives CASSPTTGSLEGAFF.